These T cell receptor beta chains were read from a single sample in a study of T-cell reconstitution after alpha-beta-depleted transplantation in children. TCRdb reprocessed the PCR reads with MiXCR, giving one entry per CDR3 protein. Among 350,000 to 450,000 distinct CDR3 sequences, 10% to 15% were seen once, and the ten largest hold around 4.1%. The source material was PBMCs, sampled from the stem cell graft. The receptor source for this set is a human donor who donated a stem cell graft to a child with Fanconi anemia. Each CDR3 is given with its conserved first and last residue. The size entry is marked missing in some rows and otherwise reads once, few, many or a size class.

CDR3	V	J	size
CASSSGLTSYGYTF	TRBV5-1	TRBJ1-2	few
CASSQNSLGGRNTEAFF	TRBV18	TRBJ1-1	-
CASSPLAGGGYNEQFF	TRBV25-1	TRBJ2-1	-
CAIGTRKDQPQHF	TRBV10-3	TRBJ1-5	few
CATSRDRPGGYTF	TRBV15	TRBJ1-2	few
CASSTIAGGPGELFF	TRBV6-1	TRBJ2-2	-
CASSRDLGEKLFF	TRBV7-7	TRBJ1-4	few
CASSVEGPSTDTQYF	TRBV2	TRBJ2-3	-
CSARDLGAFF	TRBV20-1	TRBJ1-1	few
CASRTGSSYNSPLHF	TRBV6-1	TRBJ1-6	few
CASRRQGAGELFF	TRBV19	TRBJ2-2	few
CASGTRGQANYGYTF	TRBV28	TRBJ1-2	-
CASKTMTGELFF	TRBV7-9	TRBJ2-2	many
CASSVDRDDEQFF	TRBV5-4	TRBJ2-1	-
CASSLWTVSGNTIYF	TRBV12-3/TRBV12-4	TRBJ1-3	few
CASSETQSNTEAFF	TRBV10-2	TRBJ1-1	many
CASRRGASSGNTIYF	TRBV12-3/TRBV12-4	TRBJ1-3	few
CASSLGYFNNEQFF	TRBV12-3/TRBV12-4	TRBJ2-1	-
CASSSSGPYTDTQYF	TRBV5-1	TRBJ2-3	-